The rows below give T cell receptor beta chains drawn from one sample of a study of T cell responses to AZD1222 COVID-19 vaccine. Sequencing used immunoSEQ multiplex PCR; TCRdb keeps in-frame clones, though not all of them. The sample contains some 30,000 clones, approximately 86% of which appear only once. Sequenced material: peripheral blood, taken on day 0 of AZD1222 vaccination. The receptors derive from an adult in good health. The CDR3 runs from the conserved cysteine through the conserved F or W. D genes are given only for firm matches. Rows give clone size only sometimes, using once, few, many, or a class for an expanded clone.

clone_size,j_call,v_call,d_call,cdr3_aa,cdr3_nt
.,TRBJ2-7,TRBV9,TRBD1,CASSPQGEAYEQYF,TGTGCCAGCAGCCCCCAGGGGGAAGCCTACGAGCAGTACTTC
.,TRBJ2-1,TRBV19,.,CASRCRGGTSSYNEQFF,TGTGCCAGTAGATGTAGGGGGGGCACCAGCTCCTACAATGAGCAGTTCTTC
.,TRBJ1-1,TRBV5-4,.,CASSSWGAREAFF,TGTGCCAGCAGCTCGTGGGGGGCGAGGGAAGCTTTCTTT
.,TRBJ1-3,TRBV28,.,CASSPRTLSSGNTIYF,TGTGCCAGCAGTCCTCGGACTCTTAGCTCTGGAAACACCATATATTTT
.,TRBJ2-1,TRBV7-2,.,CASSLAGEYNEQFF,TGTGCCAGCAGCTTAGCCGGGGAGTACAATGAGCAGTTCTTC
.,TRBJ1-1,TRBV5-4,TRBD1,CASSLGTANTEAFF,TGTGCCAGCAGCCTGGGGACAGCGAACACTGAAGCTTTCTTT
.,TRBJ1-5,TRBV12-3/TRBV12-4,.,CASSLGGYQPQHF,TGTGCCAGCAGTTTGGGGGGTTATCAGCCCCAGCATTTT
.,TRBJ2-7,TRBV24-1,.,CATSDLVTGALYEQYF,TGTGCCACCAGTGATTTGGTAACAGGCGCACTCTACGAGCAGTACTTC
.,TRBJ1-1,TRBV29-1,.,CSVVYGGTEAFF,TGCAGCGTTGTGTATGGGGGCACTGAAGCTTTCTTT
once,TRBJ2-7,TRBV11-3,.,CASSSSPGYEQYF,TGTGCCAGCAGCAGTTCTCCGGGCTACGAGCAGTACTTC
.,TRBJ1-2,TRBV28,TRBD1,CASSSQGQGDYGYTF,TGTGCCAGCAGTTCCCAGGGACAGGGAGACTATGGCTACACCTTC
.,TRBJ1-5,TRBV2,.,CASTETRTGTNQPQHF,TGTGCCAGCACCGAGACACGGACGGGGACGAACCAGCCCCAGCATTTT
.,TRBJ1-2,TRBV5-8,.,CASSLGGDYGYTF,TGTGCCAGCAGCTTGGGGGGAGACTATGGCTACACCTTC
.,TRBJ2-7,TRBV28,TRBD1,CASSSPGQGAYEQYF,TGTGCCAGCAGTTCGCCGGGACAGGGGGCCTACGAGCAGTACTTC
.,TRBJ2-2,TRBV25-1,TRBD1,CASSDWTGTPGELFF,TGTGCCAGCAGTGATTGGACAGGGACTCCCGGGGAGCTGTTTTTT
.,TRBJ1-1,TRBV5-6,TRBD1,CASSPPTQGRMNTEAFF,TGTGCCAGCAGCCCGCCAACACAGGGGAGGATGAACACTGAAGCTTTCTTT
.,TRBJ2-7,TRBV2,.,CASSPEVIRGYEQYF,TGTGCCAGCAGTCCAGAAGTGATTCGGGGTTACGAGCAGTACTTC
.,TRBJ2-1,TRBV10-1,TRBD2,CASSGMAGGPWNEQFF,TGCGCCAGCAGTGGAATGGCGGGAGGGCCCTGGAATGAGCAGTTCTTC
medium-sized,TRBJ2-7,TRBV14,TRBD2,CASSHGLAGSYEQYF,TGTGCCAGCAGCCACGGACTAGCGGGATCCTACGAGCAGTACTTC
.,TRBJ1-2,TRBV2,.,CASRMDLGDGYTF,TGTGCCAGCAGGATGGATTTGGGTGACGGCTACACCTTC
.,TRBJ2-4,TRBV28,TRBD2,CASSPGTSGSDIQYF,TGTGCCAGCAGTCCGGGGACTAGCGGGAGTGACATTCAGTACTTC
.,TRBJ2-1,TRBV5-3,TRBD2,CARSWGTSGAHYNEQFF,TGTGCCAGAAGCTGGGGAACTAGCGGAGCCCATTACAATGAGCAGTTCTTC
.,TRBJ1-1,TRBV19,.,CASSIWGDRPGDTEAFF,TGTGCCAGTAGTATATGGGGAGATCGCCCGGGGGACACTGAAGCTTTCTTT
once,TRBJ2-1,TRBV18,.,CASSRGRIVYNEQFF,TGTGCCAGCTCTCGTGGTAGAATCGTTTACAATGAGCAGTTCTTC
.,TRBJ1-4,TRBV9,TRBD1,CASSVRTGGATDEKLFF,TGTGCCAGCAGCGTAAGGACAGGGGGTGCTACAGATGAAAAACTGTTTTTT
.,TRBJ1-2,TRBV30,TRBD1,CAWSLWGTEYGYTF,TGTGCCTGGAGTCTTTGGGGGACAGAATATGGCTACACCTTC
.,TRBJ1-4,TRBV6-5,.,CASSYSSPTDNEKLFF,TGTGCCAGCAGTTACTCTTCGCCGACAGATAATGAAAAACTGTTTTTT
.,TRBJ2-7,TRBV5-1,TRBD1,CASSWGQGAREQYF,TGCGCCAGCAGCTGGGGACAGGGGGCGCGCGAGCAGTACTTC
.,TRBJ1-5,TRBV5-8,.,CASSLGDENRVNQPQHF,TGTGCCAGCAGCTTGGGAGATGAGAACAGGGTCAATCAGCCCCAGCATTTT
.,TRBJ1-4,TRBV11-2,.,CASSFSPEEKLFF,TGTGCCAGCAGCTTTAGCCCGGAGGAAAAACTGTTTTTT
.,TRBJ1-2,TRBV28,TRBD1,CASSFGRGVYGYTF,TGTGCCAGCAGTTTTGGCAGGGGGGTCTATGGCTACACCTTC
.,TRBJ2-7,TRBV18,TRBD2,CASSGEGLEQYF,TGTGCCAGCTCCGGGGAGGGCCTCGAGCAGTACTTC
.,TRBJ1-5,TRBV19,TRBD1,CASTPGTGISNQPQHF,TGTGCCAGTACTCCCGGGACAGGGATTAGCAATCAGCCCCAGCATTTT
.,TRBJ1-1,TRBV28,.,CASSLSIGGAFF,TGTGCCAGCAGTTTATCCATAGGGGGAGCTTTCTTT
.,TRBJ2-7,TRBV5-1,.,CASSRGSPTTYEQYF,TGCGCCAGCAGTAGGGGGTCCCCCACCACCTACGAGCAGTACTTC